This T cell receptor (beta chain) was documented in a study of long-term antiretroviral therapy in people with HIV (dated by TCRdb to the early 2020s). With respect to the entire study: The earliest samples were collected approximately a decade before the 2015 WHO recommendation for immediate ART, a period when ART was typically delayed until CD4 counts fell. A retrospective serial study tested whether ART initiation and durable HIV suppression were associated with changes in peripheral blood TRB repertoire composition and diversity. From some 30 adults with confirmed HIV infection, the cohort provided around 180 cryopreserved PBMC samples, gathered serially across a mean of around 6 years (range 1-12). Eleven of the 30 participants with HIV were female. No cross-contamination during QIAcube processing was shown when test extractions of a monoclonal T-cell line were performed alongside about 30 polyclonal samples.

Broad study findings and their caveats: Since PBMC availability was limited, sequencing covered only the TCR beta chain, with no alpha chain pairing. Expanded TRB clones identified before ART initiation dominated the repertoire across all time points, though the dominance fluctuated and decreased in many PLHIV after ART. Samples dated from the mid-2000s to the late 2010s, and the ART regimens used may be less effective than current ones. HIV repertoires had narrower CDR3 length ranges than controls, and the network structure suggested an antigen-experienced repertoire that shifted only slightly toward naive after ART. Inferences about post-ART repertoire changes were limited because no data were available on ART adherence, viral resistance or therapy changes. Starting ART was linked to a significant rise in TRB diversity, yet even with long-term ART the diversity remained significantly lower than in transplant donor controls. Because pre-ART samples had limited cell numbers, unsorted PBMC were profiled rather than sorted CD4+ and CD8+ T cells.

The immunoSEQ hsTCRB v3.0 assay was used at survey level resolution to sequence the TRB variable region. TRB sequencing targeted a depth of roughly 40,000-55,000 T-cell genomes per sample. TRB libraries were pooled and sequenced on an Illumina MiSeq using a v3 150-cycle kit. As for the authors' bioinformatics: Repertoire analysis ran in R within a reproducible Nextflow workflow covering QC, data transformation and analysis. Custom analyses were implemented in LymphoSeq2, an R package for AIRR-Seq data exploration. A handful of samples that produced fewer than 5000 total TRB sequences were removed, so some 190 HIV repertoires were analyzed. Among the approximately 190 retained HIV repertoires, some 60 were collected before ART initiation and 129 after ART initiation. Repertoires were downsampled to 5000 TRB nucleotide sequences, and summary statistics were averaged over 100 downsampling iterations. Only TRB sequences with CDR3 regions of at least seven amino acids were retained for analysis. Diversity was assessed using a clonality score derived from Shannon entropy and using the Gini coefficient. In the repertoire networks, any two of the top 5000 CDR3 amino acid sequences were connected whenever the two sequences differed by an edit distance of one. For TRB CDR3 amino acid sequences, antigen specificity groups and MHC restriction were predicted with GLIPH2. To flag known associations with CMV, EBV, HIV or tissue antigens, CDR3 amino acid sequences were compared against VDJdb and McPAS-TCR. Pre-ART, post-ART and control groups were compared with Wilcoxon signed-rank tests and Holm-Bonferroni correction. This immuneACCESS table, as held by TCRdb, lists in-frame sequences with V and J called but not all clones. Of the missing ones, under half trace to an unresolved V gene in checked studies; the others have no known cause. V and J calls and clone size follow that table, whereas D and trimming were derived from the DNA. The sample table shows about 27,000 clones, and around four fifths are seen once. The ten largest make up around 10% of the sample.

Points on this clone: This receptor's antigen is unknown. Base-call qualities are not available, and no considerably larger clone is one nucleotide away.

Participants were included only if at least one PBMC sample before ART initiation and at least two post-ART samples were available. Treatment was received in the United States of America by all participants with HIV. Cryopreserved samples of about 0.95-11 million PBMC were thawed and washed before DNA extraction. At the time of the earliest PBMC sample for each participant with HIV, ages ranged from about 20 to 54 years. Each participant contributed PBMC samples from 1-4 timepoints before ART initiation and 2-8 timepoints after ART initiation, with a median of 7 samples. For every participant, serial HIV viral load, CD4+ T-cell count, ART history and demographic data were obtained. Genomic DNA was extracted from unsorted PBMC with a Qiagen kit on a QIAcube, processed in batches of 12 samples. As encoded in the germline V gene, CDR1 is SGHRS while CDR2 is YFSETQ. The cysteine opens and the phenylalanine closes a CDR3 of 15 amino acids. This entry keeps only the CDR3 DNA: 45 bases, framed from base 1. V ends up 0 bases short and J 3 bases short, with an unmatched junction base count of 3.

The chain couples TRBV5-1 to TRBJ2-1; 7 nucleotides in the junction match TRBD2. This sample comprised unsorted PBMCs, obtained 0.8 years before starting antiretroviral therapy. The origin of this receptor is a man between 18 and 29 years old with HIV. For the CDR3, the sequence is CASSLDGGGYNEQFF. Read as DNA, the sequence is TGCGCCAGCAGCTTGGACGGCGGGGGCTACAATGAGCAGTTCTTC.